The 30 T cell receptor beta chains below were found in one sample sequenced in a study of cytomegalovirus exposure and HLA in healthy donors. The protocol was immunoSEQ multiplex PCR, while the TCRdb copy is restricted to in-frame clones and leaves out a portion. The sample consists of over 120,000 clones, about nine tenths of them appearing once. The sequenced sample was PBMCs. The source of these receptors is a man younger than 35 in good health and CMV-seropositive.

The V gene is TRBV11-2, the J gene TRBJ2-5; 10 bases line up with TRBD2. J was trimmed by 5 bases and V by 6 bases; bases with no gene match: 9. The CDR3 contains 15 residues. The V gene's germline CDR1 is SGHAT and CDR2 FQNNGV. CDR3 nucleotides: TGTGCCAGCAGACCCCTAGCGGGGGTGGGTGAGACCCAGTACTTC. This codes for CASRPLAGVGETQYF.

The V gene is TRBV30, the J gene TRBJ1-2; D is uncertain. Germline-derived CDR1 and CDR2 are GTSNPN and SVGIG (reference sequence). CDR3 length equals 11 residues. V gave up 4 bases and J gave up 1 base, with 4 bases separating them. The CDR3 region is CAWNYNYGYTF. DNA for the CDR3: TGTGCCTGGAATTATAACTATGGCTACACCTTC.

This clone was seen a single time. The chain has TRBV4-2 and TRBJ2-7; D not resolved. CDR1 and CDR2 (germline): LGHNA, YNFKEQ. The V and J ends lost 0 bases and 2 bases respectively, with 14 bases between them. This CDR3 is built from 16 residues. The CDR3, as DNA: TGTGCCAGCAGCCAAGATAGAATCGGCGGAGCCTACGAGCAGTACTTC. This gives the protein CASSQDRIGGAYEQYF.

This chain connects TRBV11-2 to TRBJ1-1, with D possibly matching TRBD1 (6 bases). V gave up 5 bases and J gave up 6 bases, with 10 bases separating them. CDR3 length equals 12 residues. CDR1 and CDR2 (germline): SGHAT, FQNNGV. The CDR3 loop reads CASSLTGPEAFF. The DNA of the CDR3 is TGTGCCAGCAGCCTTACAGGGCCTGAAGCTTTCTTT.

The chain is built from TRBV9 and TRBJ1-2; 12 nucleotides match TRBD1. CDR1 and CDR2 from the germline V gene are SGDLS and YYNGEE. J was trimmed by 4 bases and V by 3 bases; bases with no gene match: 4. The CDR3 has 15 amino acids. The CDR3: CASSAGTGGAYGYTF. The CDR3 region has the DNA TGTGCCAGCAGCGCCGGGACAGGGGGCGCCTATGGCTACACCTTC. The whole variable domain, remainder taken from reference TRBV9 and TRBJ1-2, is DSGVTQTPKHLITATGQRVTLRCSPRSGDLSVYWYQQSLDQGLQFLIQYYNGEERAKGNILERFSAQQFPDLHSELNLSSLELGDSALYFCASSAGTGGAYGYTFGSGTRLTVV.

The chain uses TRBV9 and TRBJ2-1, with 13 bases aligning to TRBD2. Germline CDR1 reads SGDLS; CDR2 reads YYNGEE. V trimming: 3 bases; J trimming: 10 bases; junction bases outside the gene matches: 7. CDR3 length: 15 residues. In DNA, the CDR3 is TGTGCCAGCAGCGGGACTAGCGGGAGAGGGATGGAGCAGTTCTTC. Translation: CASSGTSGRGMEQFF. Full variable domain (remainder filled in from reference TRBV9 and TRBJ2-1): DSGVTQTPKHLITATGQRVTLRCSPRSGDLSVYWYQQSLDQGLQFLIQYYNGEERAKGNILERFSAQQFPDLHSELNLSSLELGDSALYFCASSGTSGRGMEQFFGPGTRLTVL.

This chain uses TRBV6-5 with TRBJ1-1; no reliable D call. Deletions cut 2 bases from V and 5 bases from J, with 6 bases between. The CDR3 contains 12 residues. Germline V CDR1 and CDR2: MNHEY, SVGAGI. The CDR3 sequence is CASSYKETEAFF. CDR3 DNA sequence: TGTGCCAGCAGTTACAAGGAGACTGAAGCTTTCTTT.

The rearrangement links TRBV14 to TRBJ1-4; perhaps TRBD1 as D (6 bases). V was shortened by 0 bases and J by 7 bases, with 24 bases between the two germline ends. The CDR3 consists of 19 residues. CDR1 is SGHDN and CDR2 is FVKESK in the germline V gene. CDR3 protein: CASSQDLGVGAGVVEKLFF. The CDR3 DNA follows: TGTGCCAGCAGCCAAGATCTCGGGGTAGGGGCAGGGGTGGTTGAAAAACTGTTTTTT.

The sample holds one count of this clone. The rearrangement joins TRBV30 to TRBJ1-2; a possible D gene is TRBD1 (5 bases). The CDR3 contains 12 residues. Germline CDR1 reads GTSNPN; CDR2 reads SVGIG (reference sequence). CDR3 bases: TGTGCTGGGGGGAGATCTAACTATGGCTACACCTTC. This gives the protein CAGGRSNYGYTF.

The J gene is TRBJ2-7, the V gene TRBV6-1, with TRBD2 matching over 9 bases. V lost 4 bases, J lost 3 bases, and 7 bases stayed unmatched. CDR3 size: 15 residues. The germline V gene has CDR1 MNHNS and CDR2 SASEGT. CDR3 loop: CASSVYSGSGYEQYF. The CDR3 DNA is TGTGCCAGCAGTGTGTATAGCGGGAGTGGCTACGAGCAGTACTTC.

The rearrangement joins TRBV6-1 to TRBJ1-5, with D hard to call. Germline assignment: CDR1 MNHNS and CDR2 SASEGT. CDR3 length equals 13 residues. The ends were cut back, 8 bases at V and 1 base at J, with 9 bases in the middle. CDR3 nucleotides: TGTGCCAGCCGAGGGCAGAGCAATCAGCCCCAGCATTTT. Translating it yields CASRGQSNQPQHF.

This clone has more than one count but fewer than ten. This chain uses TRBV15 with TRBJ2-7, with 7 bases identical to TRBD2. Germline CDR1 reads LNHNV; CDR2 reads YYDKDF (reference sequence). Germline trimming cut 3 bases from V and 4 bases from J; bases unmatched to any gene: 9. The CDR3 loop spans 15 amino acids. The CDR3 DNA reads TGTGCCACCAGCAGTCAAGTGGGAGGGCCTTACGAGCAGTACTTC. Protein product: CATSSQVGGPYEQYF.

This chain joins TRBV30 and TRBJ2-2; no clear D. The CDR3 consists of 13 residues. V lost 2 bases, J lost 8 bases, and 12 bases lay in between. Per germline, CDR1 GTSNPN and CDR2 SVGIG (reference sequence). The CDR3 DNA is TGTGCCTGGAGTTTTACTACCGGGGGGGAGCTGTTTTTT. As protein: CAWSFTTGGELFF.

This CDR3 is CASSLRGQVYGYTF. CDR3 DNA: TGTGCCAGCAGCCTCAGGGGACAGGTCTATGGCTACACCTTC. The chain recombines TRBV5-4 with TRBJ1-2, with 8 bases fitting TRBD1. V lost 4 bases, J lost 4 bases, and 6 bases stayed unmatched. CDR1 is SGHNT, CDR2 YYREEE, per germline (reference sequence). This CDR3 is built from 14 residues. Complete variable domain (other parts from reference TRBV5-4 and TRBJ1-2): ETGVTQSPTHLIKTRGQQVTLRCSSQSGHNTVSWYQQALGQGPQFIFQYYREEENGRGNFPPRFSGLQFPNYSSELNVNALELDDSALYLCASSLRGQVYGYTFGSGTRLTVV.

V is TRBV19 and J is TRBJ1-1, with 9 bases identical to TRBD1. CDR3 size: 14 residues. CDR1 is LNHDA and CDR2 is SQIVND in the germline V gene (reference sequence). The J segment lost 2 bases and the V segment lost 7 bases, leaving 5 bases of the junction unmatched. The CDR3 sequence: CASKQGAGNTEAFF. CDR3 DNA sequence: TGTGCCAGTAAACAGGGGGCTGGAAACACTGAAGCTTTCTTT.

The genes are TRBV9 and TRBJ1-6; 7 bases line up with TRBD1. The CDR3 is made up of 14 amino acids. The V gene end was trimmed by 4 bases and the J gene end by 4 bases; junction bases not matched to a gene: 2. From germline, CDR1 is SGDLS and CDR2 YYNGEE. DNA of the CDR3: TGTGCCAGCAGCCCGGGACAGTATAATTCACCCCTCCACTTT. This codes for CASSPGQYNSPLHF.

The rearrangement uses TRBV6-1 and TRBJ2-1, with 7 bases fitting TRBD1. The V gene's germline CDR1 is MNHNS and CDR2 SASEGT. Trimming removed 4 bases from V and 2 bases from J; junction bases left unmatched: 2. The CDR3 runs to 14 residues. The CDR3 nucleotides are TGTGCCAGCAGTGTGGGGACAGCCTACAATGAGCAGTTCTTC. Protein product: CASSVGTAYNEQFF.

The rearrangement links TRBV19 to TRBJ2-3, with 11 bases lining up with TRBD2. V gave up 6 bases and J gave up 4 bases; unmatched junction bases: 6. Germline-derived CDR1 and CDR2 are LNHDA and SQIVND (reference sequence). There are 15 residues in the CDR3. CDR3 sequence reads: CASSMLAGGSDTQYF. The CDR3 nucleotides are TGTGCCAGTAGCATGCTAGCGGGAGGATCAGATACGCAGTATTTT.

The J gene is TRBJ1-2, the V gene TRBV30; 8 bases are shared with TRBD1. V trimming: 2 bases; J trimming: 8 bases; junction bases outside the gene matches: 7. The CDR3 spans 13 residues. From germline, CDR1 is GTSNPN and CDR2 SVGIG (reference sequence). This CDR3 reads CAWSKAGGFGYTF. CDR3 bases: TGTGCCTGGAGTAAGGCAGGGGGCTTCGGCTACACCTTC.

The CDR3 spells CASSPTMTGRGDYGYTF. DNA for the CDR3: TGCGCCAGCAGCCCGACGATGACAGGGAGAGGGGACTATGGCTACACCTTC. V is TRBV5-1 and J is TRBJ1-2, with 7 bases aligning to TRBD1. CDR3 length: 17 residues. The germline V gene has CDR1 SGHRS and CDR2 YFSETQ. The ends lost 4 bases at V and 3 bases at J; junction bases unmatched: 15.

This chain connects TRBV18 to TRBJ1-1, with 8 nucleotides matching TRBD1. J gave up 3 bases and V 5 bases, and 5 bases lay outside the gene matches. The CDR3 covers 14 residues. CDR1 is KGHSH and CDR2 is LQKENI in the germline V gene. The CDR3 sequence is CASSTQGADTEAFF. The CDR3 region has the DNA TGTGCCAGCTCAACGCAGGGGGCGGACACTGAAGCTTTCTTT.

This chain joins TRBV5-8 and TRBJ1-1, with D hard to call. This CDR3 has 15 amino acids. The ends were cut back, 5 bases at V and 5 bases at J, with 19 bases in the middle. CDR1 and CDR2 (germline): SGHTS, YDEGEE. CDR3 in amino acids: CASSPQGAGETEAFF. The DNA of the CDR3 is TGTGCCAGCAGTCCTCAAGGTGCCGGGGAAACTGAAGCTTTCTTT.

The V call is TRBV10-2, the J call TRBJ1-1, with a possible D match to TRBD1 (5 bases). This CDR3 is built from 12 residues. Germline values: CDR1 WSHSY, CDR2 SAAADI. This chain's CDR3 is CATGWGDTEAFF. The CDR3 DNA follows: TGCGCGACCGGGTGGGGGGACACTGAAGCTTTCTTT.

The gene calls are TRBV10-3 and TRBJ2-1; 10 bases line up with TRBD2. V was clipped by 4 bases and J by 9 bases; unmatched bases: 9. Germline values: CDR1 ENHRY, CDR2 SYGVKD. The CDR3 length is 15 residues. CDR3 in DNA: TGTGCCATCAGTGCCGGGACTAGCGACAGCGGTGAGCAGTTCTTC. Protein sequence: CAISAGTSDSGEQFF.

This chain uses TRBV7-2 with TRBJ1-5; no clear D. With 0 bases removed from V and 1 base from J, the gap between germline ends came to 10 bases. Germline V gene lookup returns CDR1 SGHTA and CDR2 FQGNSA. The CDR3 extends over 16 amino acids. The CDR3 region has the DNA TGTGCCAGCAGCTTAGCCGGGCTAGCGAGCAATCAGCCCCAGCATTTT. It encodes CASSLAGLASNQPQHF.

This chain uses TRBV28 with TRBJ2-5; 7 nucleotides match TRBD2. From germline, CDR1 is MDHEN and CDR2 SYDVKM. The V segment lost 6 bases and the J segment 7 bases; nucleotides outside the gene matches: 17. CDR3 length equals 16 residues. CDR3 residues: CASSLPAGVSWGTQYF. The DNA of the CDR3 is TGTGCCAGCAGCCTACCGGCGGGAGTTTCCTGGGGGACCCAGTACTTC.

V gene TRBV6-1 combines with J gene TRBJ1-3; tentatively, D is TRBD1 (6 bases). The CDR3 totals 15 residues. The V end lost 2 bases, the J end lost 2 bases, and 10 bases lay between the germline ends. CDR1 and CDR2 from the germline V gene are MNHNS and SASEGT. CDR3 sequence reads: CASSEQPGAGNTIYF. Written as DNA, the CDR3 is TGTGCCAGCAGTGAACAACCAGGGGCTGGAAACACCATATATTTT.

The gene calls are TRBV16 and TRBJ1-2, with TRBD1 matching over 9 bases. The CDR3 runs to 13 residues. After removal of 5 bases from V and 6 bases from J, the junction contained 4 bases not matched to a gene. CDR1 and CDR2 (germline): KGHSY, FQNENV. Written as DNA, the CDR3 is TGTGCCAGCAGCGAGCGGGACAGGGATGGCTACACCTTC. This encodes CASSERDRDGYTF.

The chain is built from TRBV7-9 and TRBJ2-7, with 8 bases aligning to TRBD1. Germline loops: CDR1 SEHNR, CDR2 FQNEAQ (reference sequence). J gave up 2 bases and V 5 bases, and 5 bases lay outside the gene matches. The CDR3 is made up of 14 amino acids. The CDR3 sequence is CASSQGTGPYEQYF. The CDR3, as DNA: TGTGCCAGCAGCCAAGGGACAGGCCCCTACGAGCAGTACTTC.

V is TRBV28 and J is TRBJ2-7; 8 positions match TRBD2. With 5 bases clipped from V and 9 bases from J, the junction kept 15 bases outside the gene matches. The CDR3 has 15 amino acids. The germline V gene has CDR1 MDHEN and CDR2 SYDVKM. DNA for the CDR3: TGTGCCAGCAGTCCCCGGGGGGGATCAATCAAATTGCAGTACTTC. Protein: CASSPRGGSIKLQYF.